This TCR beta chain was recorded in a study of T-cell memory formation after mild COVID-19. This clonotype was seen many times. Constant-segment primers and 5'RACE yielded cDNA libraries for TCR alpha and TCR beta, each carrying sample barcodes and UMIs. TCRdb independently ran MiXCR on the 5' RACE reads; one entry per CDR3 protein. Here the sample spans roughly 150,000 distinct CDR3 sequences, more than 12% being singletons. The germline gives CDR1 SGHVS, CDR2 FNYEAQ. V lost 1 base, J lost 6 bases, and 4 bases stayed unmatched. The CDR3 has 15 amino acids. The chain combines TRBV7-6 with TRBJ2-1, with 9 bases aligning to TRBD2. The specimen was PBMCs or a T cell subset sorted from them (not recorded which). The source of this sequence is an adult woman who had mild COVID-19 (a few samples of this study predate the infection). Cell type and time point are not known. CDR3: CASSLESRGGNEQFF. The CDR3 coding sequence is TGTGCCAGCAGCTTAGAGTCGCGGGGGGGCAATGAGCAGTTCTTC. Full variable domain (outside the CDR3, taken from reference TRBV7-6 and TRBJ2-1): GAGVSQSPRYKVTKRGQDVALRCDPISGHVSLYWYRQALGQGPEFLTYFNYEAQQDKSGLPNDRFSAERPEGSISTLTIQRTEQRDSAMYRCASSLESRGGNEQFFGPGTRLTVL.